This TCR beta chain was identified in a study of T-cell reconstitution after alpha-beta-depleted transplantation in children. This clonotype has more than one count but fewer than ten. The library targeted TCRbeta and was prepared with unique molecular identifiers. MiXCR, applied by TCRdb to the PCR reads, yields one record per CDR3 protein. The sample includes about 240,000 distinct CDR3 sequences, roughly 23% of them seen just once. This CDR3 has 13 residues. Trimming removed 4 bases from V and 2 bases from J; junction bases left unmatched: 3. Germline CDR1 and CDR2: DFQATT and SNEGSKA (reference sequence).

This clonotype originated in a girl aged 2 to 9 with Fanconi anemia, due to receive a stem cell transplant. The chain uses TRBV20-1 and TRBJ1-2; the match to TRBD1 covers 8 bases. The sequences come from PBMCs, collected before TCRalphabeta/CD19-depleted stem cell transplant. The CDR3 spells CSANRGVNYGYTF. The CDR3 DNA follows: TGCAGTGCTAACAGGGGGGTAAACTATGGCTACACCTTC.